Below, 4 T cell receptor beta chains from the same sample are listed, as sequenced in a study of beta chain features in type 1 diabetes. Isolated RNA was reverse transcribed in full, so expressed TCRB transcripts were sequenced. Clones were sequenced by immunoSEQ multiplex PCR, and TCRdb holds only the in-frame ones, with some missing. The sample lists 150,000 or so clones; roughly 11% were seen once. Sample: central memory CD4+ T cells from blood. Source of these receptors: a man younger than 30 in good health.

Details on this clone: The same CDR3 also results from other DNA sequences found in this sample. The gene calls are TRBV18 and TRBJ2-1; 10 positions match TRBD1. The CDR3 covers 14 residues. V was pared by 3 bases and J by 5 bases, with 1 base of the junction left unmatched. CDR1 KGHSH and CDR2 LQKENI come from the germline V gene. The CDR3 loop reads CASSPTGGDNEQFF. The CDR3 DNA reads TGTGCCAGCTCACCGACAGGGGGCGACAATGAGCAGTTCTTC.

The chain carries TRBV29-1 and TRBJ1-1; 10 bases agree with TRBD1. Trimming cost V 6 bases and J 6 bases; bases outside gene matches: 10. Germline assignment: CDR1 SQVTM and CDR2 ANQGSEA. This CDR3 contains 14 residues. CDR3 region: CSVGRDRGSAEAFF. CDR3 DNA sequence: TGCAGCGTGGGAAGGGACAGGGGTAGCGCTGAAGCTTTCTTT.

Of note for this clone: One end of the junction does not line up with germline, which may come from a read error. This chain links TRBV4-3 with TRBJ1-1; D call uncertain. This CDR3 region has 15 residues. Per germline, CDR1 LGHNA and CDR2 YSLEER. This CDR3 reads CASRQEAAQWGEAFF. The CDR3 DNA reads TGCGCCAGCAGACAAGAAGCGGCACAATGGGGAGAAGCTTTCTTT.

This clone was observed a handful of times. The chain links TRBV30 to TRBJ1-1; no clear D gene. Trimming pared 2 bases from V and 0 bases from J, leaving 7 bases between. CDR1 is GTSNPN, CDR2 SVGIG, per germline (reference sequence). This CDR3 contains 13 residues. The CDR3 spells CAWSKVLNTEAFF. CDR3 coding DNA: TGTGCCTGGAGTAAGGTTTTGAACACTGAAGCTTTCTTT.